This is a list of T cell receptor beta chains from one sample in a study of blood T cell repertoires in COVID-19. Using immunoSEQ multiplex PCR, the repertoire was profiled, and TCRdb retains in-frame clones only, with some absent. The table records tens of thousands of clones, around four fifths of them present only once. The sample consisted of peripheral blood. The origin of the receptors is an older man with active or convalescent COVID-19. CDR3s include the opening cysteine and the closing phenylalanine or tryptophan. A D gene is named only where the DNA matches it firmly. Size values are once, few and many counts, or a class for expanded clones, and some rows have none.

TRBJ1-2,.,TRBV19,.,CASTTRDTLFYGYTF,TGTGCCAGTACCACCCGGGACACCCTTTTCTATGGCTACACCTTC
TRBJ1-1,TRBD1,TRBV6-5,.,CASSQQGAFTEAFF,TGTGCCAGCAGCCAACAGGGGGCGTTTACTGAAGCTTTCTTT
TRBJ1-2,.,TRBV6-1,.,CASSEALSNYGYTF,TGTGCCAGCAGTGAAGCCCTAAGTAACTATGGCTACACCTTC
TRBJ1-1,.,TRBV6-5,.,CASSQMRTEAFF,TGTGCCAGCAGTCAAATGCGCACTGAAGCTTTCTTT
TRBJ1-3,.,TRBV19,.,CASSITGELGNTIYF,TGTGCCAGTAGTATTACGGGGGAGCTCGGAAACACCATATATTTT
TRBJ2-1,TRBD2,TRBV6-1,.,CASSVSGGSTYNEQFF,TGTGCCAGCAGTGTGTCGGGCGGGAGTACCTACAATGAGCAGTTCTTC
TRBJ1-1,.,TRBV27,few,CASSLQGFSTEAFF,TGTGCCAGCAGTTTACAGGGTTTTAGCACTGAAGCTTTCTTT
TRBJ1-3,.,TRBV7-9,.,CASSLASRYSGNTIYF,TGTGCCAGCAGCTTAGCGTCCAGGTACTCTGGAAACACCATATATTTT
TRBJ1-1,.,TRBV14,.,CASSQIGAASTEAFF,TGTGCCAGCAGCCAAATAGGGGCAGCGAGCACTGAAGCTTTCTTT
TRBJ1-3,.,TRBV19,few,CASSLQQFGDTIYF,TGTGCCAGTAGTTTACAGCAATTTGGCGACACCATATATTTT
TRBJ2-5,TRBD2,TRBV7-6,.,CASSRLPSGGASETQYF,TGTGCCAGCAGCCGCCTGCCTAGCGGGGGGGCCTCAGAGACCCAGTACTTC
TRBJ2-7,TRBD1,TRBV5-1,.,CASSLLGQGASGEQYF,TGCGCCAGCAGCTTGTTGGGACAGGGGGCGTCGGGCGAGCAGTACTTC
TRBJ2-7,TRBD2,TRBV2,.,CASRLLAGASEQYF,TGTGCCAGCAGACTACTAGCGGGAGCATCCGAGCAGTACTTC
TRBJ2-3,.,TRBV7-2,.,CASSFIDTQYF,TGTGCCAGCAGCTTTATAGATACGCAGTATTTT
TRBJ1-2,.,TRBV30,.,CAWWNEGGPLTGIDGYTF,TGTGCCTGGTGGAATGAGGGAGGGCCGTTGACAGGAATCGATGGCTACACCTTC
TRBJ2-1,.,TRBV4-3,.,CASSPLNEQFF,TGCGCCAGCAGCCCACTGAATGAGCAGTTCTTC
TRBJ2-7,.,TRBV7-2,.,CASSSSWQGYEQYF,TGTGCCAGCAGCTCGAGCTGGCAGGGTTACGAGCAGTACTTC
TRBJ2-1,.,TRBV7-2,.,CASSLVRGEQFF,TGTGCCAGCAGCTTAGTCCGGGGAGAGCAGTTCTTC
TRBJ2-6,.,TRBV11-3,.,CASSLRGSGANVLTF,TGTGCCAGCAGCCTTCGGGGGAGTGGGGCCAACGTCCTGACTTTC
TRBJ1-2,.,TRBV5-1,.,CASYVQNNYGYTF,TGCGCCAGCTATGTCCAGAATAACTATGGCTACACCTTC
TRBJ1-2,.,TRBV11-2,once,CASSLDPGGHYGYTF,TGTGCCAGCAGCTTAGACCCGGGGGGCCACTATGGCTACACCTTC
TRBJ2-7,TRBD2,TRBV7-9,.,CASSLVRTSGSYEQYF,TGTGCCAGCAGCTTAGTGCGGACTAGCGGCTCCTACGAGCAGTACTTC
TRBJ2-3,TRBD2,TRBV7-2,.,CASSLKSSSGGANTQYF,TGTGCCAGCAGCCTTAAGAGCTCTAGCGGGGGGGCGAATACGCAGTATTTT
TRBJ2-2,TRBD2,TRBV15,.,CATSRVRLAGGPGELFF,TGTGCCACCAGCAGAGTCCGACTAGCGGGGGGCCCCGGGGAGCTGTTTTTT
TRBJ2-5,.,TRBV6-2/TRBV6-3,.,CASSPTKETQYF,TGTGCCAGCAGCCCGACTAAAGAGACCCAGTACTTC
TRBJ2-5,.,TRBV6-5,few,CASVGGQLQETQYF,TGTGCCAGCGTCGGAGGACAGCTTCAAGAGACCCAGTACTTC
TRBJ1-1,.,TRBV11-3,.,CASSARTGQNTEAFF,TGTGCCAGCAGCGCAAGGACCGGACAGAACACTGAAGCTTTCTTT
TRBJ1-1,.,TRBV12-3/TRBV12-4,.,CASRSTGPTEAFF,TGTGCCAGCAGGTCTACAGGGCCCACTGAAGCTTTCTTT
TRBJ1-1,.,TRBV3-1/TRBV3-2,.,CASSQGQVNTEAFF,TGTGCCAGCAGCCAAGGACAGGTAAACACTGAAGCTTTCTTT
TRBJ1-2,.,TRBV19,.,CASSDTYYGYTF,TGTGCCAGTAGCGACACTTACTATGGCTACACCTTC
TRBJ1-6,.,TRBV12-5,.,CASGLVTSDIINSPLHF,TGTGCTAGTGGTTTGGTAACGTCGGACATTATAAATTCACCCCTCCACTTT
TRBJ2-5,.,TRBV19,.,CASGPQETQYF,TGTGCCAGTGGCCCACAAGAGACCCAGTACTTC
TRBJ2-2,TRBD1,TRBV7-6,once,CASSRVPGQGTTGELFF,TGTGCCAGCAGCCGGGTACCGGGACAGGGTACAACCGGGGAGCTGTTTTTT
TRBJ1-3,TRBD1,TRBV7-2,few,CASSRKQGAGNTIYF,TGTGCCAGCAGCCGGAAACAGGGGGCCGGAAACACCATATATTTT
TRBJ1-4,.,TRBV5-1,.,CASSLAGGLGEKLFF,TGCGCCAGCAGCTTGGCCGGGGGGCTCGGTGAAAAACTGTTTTTT
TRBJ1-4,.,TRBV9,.,CASSGRGDEKLFF,TGTGCCAGCAGCGGCCGCGGGGATGAAAAACTGTTTTTT
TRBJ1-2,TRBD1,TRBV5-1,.,CASSLDGTGGAEGYTF,TGCGCCAGCAGCTTAGATGGGACAGGGGGCGCAGAAGGCTACACCTTC
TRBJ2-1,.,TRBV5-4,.,CASSSRASGHNEQFF,TGTGCCAGCAGCTCCCGGGCCAGCGGGCACAATGAGCAGTTCTTC
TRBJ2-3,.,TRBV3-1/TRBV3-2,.,CASSHRGAIPYF,TGTGCCAGCAGCCACCGGGGGGCGATACCGTATTTT
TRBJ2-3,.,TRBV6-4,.,CASTRRAPTDTQYF,TGTGCCAGCACCCGCCGCGCCCCAACAGATACGCAGTATTTT
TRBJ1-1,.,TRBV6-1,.,CASSEVGRVNTEAFF,TGTGCCAGCAGTGAAGTAGGCAGGGTGAACACTGAAGCTTTCTTT
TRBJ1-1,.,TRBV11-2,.,CASSSGYMNTEAFF,TGTGCCAGCAGCTCGGGTTACATGAACACTGAAGCTTTCTTT
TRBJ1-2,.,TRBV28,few,CASSPGGSGYTF,TGTGCCAGCAGTCCTGGGGGGAGTGGCTACACCTTC
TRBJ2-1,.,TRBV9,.,CASSVGGLTYNEQFF,TGTGCCAGCAGCGTAGGCGGGTTAACCTACAATGAGCAGTTCTTC
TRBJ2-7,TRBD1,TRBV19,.,CASSIGQGAYEQYF,TGTGCCAGTAGTATAGGTCAGGGGGCCTACGAGCAGTACTTC
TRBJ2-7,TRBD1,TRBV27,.,CASSLTGTEGAYEQYF,TGTGCCAGCAGTTTAACCGGGACAGAGGGAGCCTACGAGCAGTACTTC
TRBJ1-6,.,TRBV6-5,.,CASTSVRSSPLHF,TGTGCCAGCACCTCGGTTCGGAGTTCACCCCTCCACTTT